This entry lists 17 T cell receptor beta chains sequenced from one sample in a study of T cells in Graves' hyperthyroidism and ophthalmopathy (dated by TCRdb to the late 2010s). The protocol used for the library was multiplex PCR. For sequencing, an Illumina HiSeq 2000 was employed. The TCR beta CDR3 regions were amplified from the RNA transcripts. For the first round of RT-PCR on the TCR CDR3, the HTBI primer set was used together with the Qiagen OneStep RT-PCR kit. TCRdb cleaned the public reads at Q25 with fastp, built clones with MiXCR and kept in-frame beta chains. Each CDR3 protein appears once, grouped with its most common genes and DNA. The sample table shows 600,000 to 700,000 distinct CDR3 sequences, and approximately 42% are seen once. Of the sample, less than 9% is held by the ten largest clones. Sequencing was carried out using peripheral blood or thyroid tissue (not recorded which). The receptor set was obtained from an adult man with Graves' disease, either hyperthyroidism or ophthalmopathy (not recorded which).

This clonotype was observed a few times. The gene calls are TRBV19 and TRBJ1-4, with TRBD1 as a possible D gene (6 bases). This CDR3 contains 14 residues. The germline V and J ends were trimmed by 3 bases and 7 bases, with 12 bases remaining between them. Germline V gene lookup returns CDR1 LNHDA and CDR2 SQIVND (reference sequence). CDR3 in amino acids: CASSIGGAGEKLFF. The CDR3 DNA reads as TGTGCCAGTAGTATCGGGGGGGCGGGTGAAAAACTGTTTTTT.

The V gene is TRBV24-1, the J gene TRBJ1-5; TRBD1 is a possible D gene (6 bases). This CDR3 is 10 amino acids long. CDR1 is KGHDR, CDR2 SFDVKD, per germline. CDR3 region: CASGVQPQHF. Written as DNA, the CDR3 is TGTGCTTCAGGGGTTCAGCCCCAGCATTTT.

This clonotype was seen a handful of times. V gene TRBV7-2 combines with J gene TRBJ2-7; 7 positions match TRBD2. CDR1 is SGHTA and CDR2 is FQGNSA in the germline V gene. This CDR3 comprises 18 residues. The V and J ends lost 4 bases and 2 bases, in that order; junction bases with no gene match: 17. CDR3 residues: CASSSRARSSGFAYEQYF. In nucleotides, the CDR3 is TGTGCCAGCAGCTCGCGCGCTAGGTCTAGCGGATTTGCCTACGAGCAGTACTTC.

The rearrangement uses TRBV10-3 and TRBJ1-3; 8 bases map to TRBD1. The junction had 15 bases not matched to a gene; V was cut back by 10 bases and J by 7 bases. Germline CDR1 and CDR2: ENHRY and SYGVKD. The CDR3 runs to 15 residues. As DNA, the CDR3 is TGTGCCAGCAGCCGACAGGGGACTTTTGTGAACACCATATATTTT. Its protein is CASSRQGTFVNTIYF.

In DNA, the CDR3 is TGCAGCAGTGGGACAGGCACTGAAGCTTTCTTT. This translates into CSSGTGTEAFF. V usage is TRBV29-1 and J usage is TRBJ1-1; 8 positions match TRBD1. This CDR3 region has 11 residues. Germline-derived CDR1 and CDR2 are SQVTM and ANQGSEA. J lost 4 bases, V lost 8 bases, and 3 bases had no gene match.

In regard to this clonotype: At one of its ends the junction is not consistent with the germline gene, which may arise from a read error. This chain links TRBV24-1 with TRBJ1-2, with a weak D call TRBD1 (6 bases). Germline V gene sequence: CDR1 KGHDR, CDR2 SFDVKD. The CDR3 extends over 14 amino acids. CDR3 in DNA: TGTGCCAGCAGGACCAATACAGGGATCTATGGCTTCACCTTC. The encoded protein is CASRTNTGIYGFTF.

The chain recombines TRBV15 with TRBJ1-5; TRBD1 agrees at 8 bases. There are 16 residues in the CDR3. Trimming removed 4 bases from V and 0 bases from J; junction bases left unmatched: 5. Looked up from germline, CDR1 is LNHNV and CDR2 is YYDKDF (reference sequence). The CDR3 coding sequence is TGTGCCACCAGCAATATGACAGGGGATAGCAATCAGCCCCAGCATTTT. This codes for CATSNMTGDSNQPQHF.

The rearrangement uses TRBV2 and TRBJ1-4; D call uncertain. Looked up from germline, CDR1 is SNHLY and CDR2 is FYNNEI. This CDR3 region has 19 residues. Trimming left V 4 bases short and J 5 bases short, with 26 bases between. The CDR3 nucleotides are TGTGCCAGCAGTGCCCCACCCTCGCTGGGTTGGCAGGAGAATGAAAAACTGTTTTTT. Translating gives CASSAPPSLGWQENEKLFF.

The gene calls are TRBV20-1 and TRBJ1-1, with TRBD1 identical over 8 bases. The V and J ends lost 0 bases and 6 bases, in that order; junction bases with no gene match: 3. The CDR3 sequence is 13 residues long. Germline V gene sequence: CDR1 DFQATT, CDR2 SNEGSKA (reference sequence). CDR3 protein: CSARDGTGSEAFF. CDR3 coding DNA: TGCAGTGCTAGAGATGGGACAGGCTCTGAAGCTTTCTTT.

The table lists this clonotype with many counts. V usage is TRBV29-1 and J usage is TRBJ1-2; D is unclear. This CDR3 region has 12 residues. The V and J ends lost 5 bases and 3 bases respectively, with 10 bases between them. Germline-derived CDR1 and CDR2 are SQVTM and ANQGSEA. This chain's CDR3 is CSVLRVDYGYTF. In DNA form, the CDR3 reads TGCAGCGTTCTCCGCGTCGACTATGGCTACACCTTC.

The chain uses TRBV15 and TRBJ1-2; D not certain. CDR3 length equals 11 residues. Trimming shortened V by 5 bases and J by 12 bases, and 13 bases separated the two germline ends. Germline CDR1 reads LNHNV; CDR2 reads YYDKDF (reference sequence). The CDR3 loop reads CATSEPSGNTF. The CDR3 coding sequence is TGTGCCACCAGCGAACCCTCTGGAAACACCTTC.

In its sample, this clonotype was seen many times. CDR3 in DNA: TGTGCCAGCAGCGGACCTAGCGGGAACACCGGGGAGCTGTTTTTT. Translating gives CASSGPSGNTGELFF. The chain employs TRBV9 and TRBJ2-2, with TRBD2 identical over 7 bases. Germline trimming cut 3 bases from V and 1 base from J; bases unmatched to any gene: 3. This CDR3 is 15 amino acids long. Looked up from germline, CDR1 is SGDLS and CDR2 is YYNGEE. Variable domain in full (rest from reference TRBV9 and TRBJ2-2): DSGVTQTPKHLITATGQRVTLRCSPRSGDLSVYWYQQSLDQGLQFLIQYYNGEERAKGNILERFSAQQFPDLHSELNLSSLELGDSALYFCASSGPSGNTGELFFGEGSRLTVL.

This clonotype was counted a few times. J is TRBJ1-1 and V is TRBV7-2; the match to TRBD1 covers 8 bases. The CDR3 is 16 amino acids. Germline V gives CDR1 SGHTA, CDR2 FQGNSA. With 4 bases clipped from V and 1 base from J, the junction kept 8 bases outside the gene matches. The CDR3 here is CASSWLGQGQNTEAFF. CDR3 nucleotide sequence: TGTGCCAGCAGCTGGCTAGGACAGGGCCAGAACACTGAAGCTTTCTTT.

A word on this clonotype: The junction departs from the called germline gene at one end, perhaps through a read error. V is TRBV2 and J is TRBJ2-2; D is unresolved. Germline CDR1 and CDR2: SNHLY and FYNNEI. There are 15 residues in the CDR3. The CDR3 sequence is CASSSTGPYTRELFF. The CDR3 DNA sequence: TGTGCCAGCAGCTCGACTGGGCCGTACACCAGGGAGCTGTTTTTT.

This chain links TRBV19 with TRBJ1-4, with D possibly matching TRBD1 (5 bases). Germline values: CDR1 LNHDA, CDR2 SQIVND (reference sequence). V was clipped by 2 bases and J by 6 bases, with 19 bases between them. The CDR3 extends over 17 amino acids. As DNA, the CDR3 is TGTGCCAGTAGTATACACCTATGGGGCAATGGGGATGAAAAACTGTTTTTT. It codes for CASSIHLWGNGDEKLFF.

This clonotype was recorded many times. The J gene is TRBJ1-3, the V gene TRBV9; D is uncertain. V dropped 2 bases and J dropped 2 bases, with 8 bases sitting between them. The CDR3 covers 14 residues. Per the germline V gene, CDR1 is SGDLS and CDR2 is YYNGEE. The CDR3 DNA is TGTGCCAGCAGCGTCCGGGTGACTGGAAACACCATATATTTT. It encodes CASSVRVTGNTIYF.

The chain employs TRBV12-3 or TRBV12-4 and TRBJ1-4; possible D gene TRBD1, 6 bases. The CDR3 is made up of 15 amino acids. V lost 3 bases and J 10 bases, leaving 18 bases between the germline ends. As DNA, the CDR3 is TGTGCCAGCAGTTTCTGGGGGGCAGGATCTGGAAAACTGTTTTTT. Residues: CASSFWGAGSGKLFF.